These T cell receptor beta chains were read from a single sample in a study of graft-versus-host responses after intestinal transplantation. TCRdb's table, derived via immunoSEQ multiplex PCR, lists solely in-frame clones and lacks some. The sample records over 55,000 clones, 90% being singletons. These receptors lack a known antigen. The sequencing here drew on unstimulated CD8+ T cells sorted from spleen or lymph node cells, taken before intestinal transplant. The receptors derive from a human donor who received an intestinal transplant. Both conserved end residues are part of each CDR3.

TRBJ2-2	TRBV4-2	CASSHLSGVGGGELFF
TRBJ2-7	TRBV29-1	CSVGINEGAEQYF
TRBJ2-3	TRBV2	CASSERTSGVTDTQYF
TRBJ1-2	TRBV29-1	CSVDRTGPRYGYTF
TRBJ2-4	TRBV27	CASSLGGIAKNIQYF
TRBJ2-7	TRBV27	CASSLSLQTSGSYEQYF
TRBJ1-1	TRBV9	CASSVGWQGRRNTEAFF
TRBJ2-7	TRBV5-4	CASSFGQGTYEQYF
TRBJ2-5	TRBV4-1	CASSTSAGQETQYF
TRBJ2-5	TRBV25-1	CASSEYGTQETQYF